One and the same sample provided the 8 T cell receptor beta chains below, sequenced in a study of metastatic and nonmetastatic thyroid tumors. Treatment of any kind had been given to no patient before thyroid surgery. TCRdb re-analyzed the PCR reads using MiXCR. Of approximately 32,000 clones in the sample, 20% to 25% are singletons; the top ten hold approximately 3%. Sequenced: tumor tissue. Receptors originate from a male donor with papillary thyroid cancer or a benign thyroid nodule (not recorded which). Some clones in this sample may be carry-over from other donors' samples.

This clone has ten or more counts. CDR3 in DNA: TGTGCCAGCAGCTTGCAGAGCGACTCCTACGAGCAGTACTTC. This translates into CASSLQSDSYEQYF. This chain connects TRBV5-4 to TRBJ2-7; D is unresolved. Germline CDR1 SGHNT, CDR2 YYREEE (reference sequence). V lost 1 base and J 0 bases, leaving 8 bases between the germline ends. The CDR3 is 14 residues long.

This clone was counted a few times. The V call is TRBV27, the J call TRBJ2-5; D ambiguous. The germline V and J ends were trimmed by 2 bases and 1 base, with 5 bases remaining between them. Germline CDR1 reads MNHEY; CDR2 reads SMNVEV (reference sequence). The CDR3 runs 13 residues. CDR3 nucleotide sequence: TGTGCCAGCAGTTTAGGACCCCAAGAGACCCAGTACTTC. Translating gives CASSLGPQETQYF.

This clone was recorded many times. The CDR3 DNA follows: TGTGCCAGCAGTGTCGCAGGGAACTCACCCCTCCACTTT. Its translation is CASSVAGNSPLHF. The chain links TRBV6-4 to TRBJ1-6; maybe TRBD1 (5 bases). The CDR3 consists of 13 residues. Between the trimmed V and J ends, which lost 4 bases and 10 bases, there was a span of 11 bases. From germline, CDR1 is MRHNA and CDR2 SNTAGT.

This clone was counted at least ten times. The chain combines TRBV28 with TRBJ1-2, with 8 bases matching TRBD1. Germline CDR1 is MDHEN and CDR2 is SYDVKM. V lost 4 bases and J lost 8; bases outside the gene matches: 6. The CDR3 extends over 13 amino acids. CDR3 in amino acids: CASSSGQARGYTF. CDR3 nucleotide sequence: TGTGCCAGCAGTTCGGGACAGGCTAGGGGCTACACCTTC.

This clone was detected a few times. The rearrangement uses TRBV12-3 or TRBV12-4 and TRBJ1-3, with 7 bases aligning to TRBD1. V dropped 3 bases and J dropped 1; count of bases not matched to a gene: 6. This CDR3 contains 16 residues. The CDR3 DNA follows: TGTGCCAGCAGTTTGATAGGGGGCGCATCTGGAAACACCATATATTTT. Its translation: CASSLIGGASGNTIYF.

This clone rates as medium-sized (0.01 to 0.1%). The chain carries TRBV7-9 and TRBJ1-1; 8 bases match TRBD1. Per the germline V gene, CDR1 is SEHNR and CDR2 is FQNEAQ (reference sequence). The CDR3 length is 15 residues. The J segment lost 1 base and the V segment lost 2 bases, leaving 3 bases of the junction unmatched. The CDR3 protein is CASSLPQGANTEAFF. The CDR3 bases are TGTGCCAGCAGCTTACCCCAGGGGGCGAACACTGAAGCTTTCTTT.

This clone occurred many times. The chain has TRBV14 and TRBJ2-2, with 8 bases that match TRBD2. V dropped 1 base and J dropped 6; count of bases not matched to a gene: 13. Germline lookup yields CDR1 SGHDN and CDR2 FVKESK. The CDR3 extends over 18 amino acids. CDR3 sequence (DNA): TGTGCCAGCAGCCAAGTGGTTTCAGCGGGAGTGGGTTCCGGGGAGCTGTTTTTT. It yields the protein CASSQVVSAGVGSGELFF.

This clone was seen many times. This rearrangement joins TRBV6-1 to TRBJ1-4, with D hard to call. CDR1 is MNHNS, CDR2 SASEGT, per germline. The CDR3 has 14 amino acids. The V gene lost 4 bases and the J gene lost 8 bases, with 14 bases spanning the gap. The CDR3 here is CASSASRWGEKLFF. CDR3 bases: TGTGCCAGCAGTGCATCTCGCTGGGGAGAAAAACTGTTTTTT.